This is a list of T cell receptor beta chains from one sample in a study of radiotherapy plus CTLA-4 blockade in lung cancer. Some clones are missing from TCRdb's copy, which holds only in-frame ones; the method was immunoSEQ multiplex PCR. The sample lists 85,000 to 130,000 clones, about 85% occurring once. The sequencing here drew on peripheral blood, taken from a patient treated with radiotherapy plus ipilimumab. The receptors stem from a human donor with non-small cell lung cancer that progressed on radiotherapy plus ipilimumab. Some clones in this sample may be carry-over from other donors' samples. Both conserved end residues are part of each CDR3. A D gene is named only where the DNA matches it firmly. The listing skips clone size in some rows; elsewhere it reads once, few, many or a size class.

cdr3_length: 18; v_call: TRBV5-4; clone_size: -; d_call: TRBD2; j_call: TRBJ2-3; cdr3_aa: CASSLVGRGGDSTDTQYF; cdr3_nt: TGTGCCAGCAGCTTGGTAGGGCGGGGGGGCGATAGTACAGATACGCAGTATTTT
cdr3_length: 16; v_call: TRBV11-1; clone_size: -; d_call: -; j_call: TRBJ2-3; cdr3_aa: CASSFSRDFSTDTQYF; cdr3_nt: TGTGCCAGCAGCTTCAGCCGGGACTTCAGCACAGATACGCAGTATTTT
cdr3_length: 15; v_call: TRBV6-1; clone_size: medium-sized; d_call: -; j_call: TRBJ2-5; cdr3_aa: CASSVGDFGGETQYF; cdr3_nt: TGTGCCAGCAGTGTCGGGGACTTTGGAGGAGAGACCCAGTACTTC
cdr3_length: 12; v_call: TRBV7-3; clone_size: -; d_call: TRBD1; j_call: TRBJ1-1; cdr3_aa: CASSSRTGEPFF; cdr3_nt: TGTGCCAGCAGCTCACGGACAGGGGAACCTTTCTTT
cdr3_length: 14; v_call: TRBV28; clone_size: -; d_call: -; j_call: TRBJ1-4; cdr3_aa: CASSLYGVNEKLFF; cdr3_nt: TGTGCCAGCAGTTTATATGGGGTTAACGAAAAACTGTTTTTT
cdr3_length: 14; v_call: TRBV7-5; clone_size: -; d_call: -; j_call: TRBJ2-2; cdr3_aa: CARLSWEDTGELFF; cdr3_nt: TGTGCCAGACTCTCATGGGAGGACACCGGGGAGCTGTTTTTT
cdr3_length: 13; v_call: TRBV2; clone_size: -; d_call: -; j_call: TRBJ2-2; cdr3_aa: CATSRARGRELFF; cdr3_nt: TGTGCCACCTCTAGAGCCCGGGGTAGGGAGCTGTTTTTT
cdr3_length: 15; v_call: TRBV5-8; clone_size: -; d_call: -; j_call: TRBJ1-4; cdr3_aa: CASSLGADYNEKLFF; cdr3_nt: TGTGCCAGCAGCTTGGGGGCAGATTATAATGAAAAACTGTTTTTT
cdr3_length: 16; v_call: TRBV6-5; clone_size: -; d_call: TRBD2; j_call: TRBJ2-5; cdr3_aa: CASSYSGLAGSETQYF; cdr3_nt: TGTGCCAGCAGTTACTCGGGACTAGCGGGGTCAGAGACCCAGTACTTC
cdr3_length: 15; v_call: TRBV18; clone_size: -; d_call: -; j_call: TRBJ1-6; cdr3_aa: CASSLSGTINSPLHF; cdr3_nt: TGTGCCAGCTCATTGTCAGGGACAATTAATTCACCCCTCCACTTT
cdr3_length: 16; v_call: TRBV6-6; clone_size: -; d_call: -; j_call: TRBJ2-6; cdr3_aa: CASIIRGTAGANVLTF; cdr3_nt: TGTGCCAGCATTATCAGGGGGACTGCTGGGGCCAACGTCCTGACTTTC
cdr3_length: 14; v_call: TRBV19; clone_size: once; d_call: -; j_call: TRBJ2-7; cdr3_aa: CASRGRDTPYEQYF; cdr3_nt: TGTGCCAGTAGGGGACGGGACACCCCCTACGAGCAGTACTTC
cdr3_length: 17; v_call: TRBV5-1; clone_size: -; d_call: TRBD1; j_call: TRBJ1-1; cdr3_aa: CASSWGTGGMAETEAFF; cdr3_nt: TGCGCCAGCAGCTGGGGGACAGGGGGCATGGCCGAGACTGAAGCTTTCTTT
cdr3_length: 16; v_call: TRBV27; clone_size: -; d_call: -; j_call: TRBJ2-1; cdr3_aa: CASRANAGRSYNEQFF; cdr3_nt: TGTGCCAGCAGGGCCAACGCGGGCCGGTCCTACAATGAGCAGTTCTTC
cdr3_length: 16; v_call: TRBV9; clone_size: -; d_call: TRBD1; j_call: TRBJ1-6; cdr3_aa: CASSVGVGQEHSPLHF; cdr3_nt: TGTGCCAGCAGCGTAGGAGTCGGACAGGAGCATTCACCCCTCCACTTT
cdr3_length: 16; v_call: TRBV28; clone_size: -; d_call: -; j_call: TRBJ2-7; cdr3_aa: CASSSRRPFGSYEQYF; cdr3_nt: TGTGCCAGCAGTTCCCGTCGCCCTTTCGGCTCCTACGAGCAGTACTTC
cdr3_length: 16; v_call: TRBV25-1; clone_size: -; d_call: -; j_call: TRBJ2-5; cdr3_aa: CASSDLRFSGKETQYF; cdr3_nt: TGTGCCAGCAGTGATCTTCGGTTTTCAGGCAAGGAGACCCAGTACTTC
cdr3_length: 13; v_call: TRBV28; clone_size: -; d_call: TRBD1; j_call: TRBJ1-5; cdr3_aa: CASRQGADQPQHF; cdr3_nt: TGTGCCAGCAGACAGGGGGCCGATCAGCCCCAGCATTTT
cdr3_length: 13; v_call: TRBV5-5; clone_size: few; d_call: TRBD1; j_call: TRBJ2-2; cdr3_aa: CASSRTGARELFF; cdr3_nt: TGTGCCAGCAGCAGGACAGGGGCCAGGGAGCTGTTTTTT
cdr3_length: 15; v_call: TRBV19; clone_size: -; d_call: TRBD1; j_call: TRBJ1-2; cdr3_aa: CASSASGQGVRGYTF; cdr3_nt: TGTGCCAGTAGTGCATCGGGACAGGGGGTCCGAGGCTACACCTTC
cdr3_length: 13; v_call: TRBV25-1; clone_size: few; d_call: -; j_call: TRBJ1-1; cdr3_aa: CASKWTENTEAFF; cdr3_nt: TGTGCCAGCAAATGGACCGAGAACACTGAAGCTTTCTTT
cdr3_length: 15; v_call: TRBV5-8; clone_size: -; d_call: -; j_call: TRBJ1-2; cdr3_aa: CASSFVGPDLYGYTF; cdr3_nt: TGTGCCAGCAGCTTTGTCGGGCCGGATCTCTATGGCTACACCTTC
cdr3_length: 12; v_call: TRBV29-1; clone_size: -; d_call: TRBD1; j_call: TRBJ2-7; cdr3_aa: CSVAPTGDEQYF; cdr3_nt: TGCAGCGTTGCCCCTACAGGGGACGAGCAGTACTTC
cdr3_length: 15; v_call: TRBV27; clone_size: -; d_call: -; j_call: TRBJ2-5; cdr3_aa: CASSLRGLYQETQYF; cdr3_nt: TGTGCCAGCAGTTTAAGGGGCCTGTACCAAGAGACCCAGTACTTC
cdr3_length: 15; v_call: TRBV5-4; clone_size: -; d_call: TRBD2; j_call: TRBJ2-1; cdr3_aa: CASSQTSGQADEQFF; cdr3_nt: TGTGCCAGCAGCCAGACTAGCGGCCAGGCCGATGAGCAGTTCTTC
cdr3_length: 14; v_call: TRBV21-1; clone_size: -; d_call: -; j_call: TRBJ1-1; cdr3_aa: CASSRHLKNTEAFF; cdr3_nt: TGTGCCAGCAGCCGTCACCTCAAGAACACTGAAGCTTTCTTT
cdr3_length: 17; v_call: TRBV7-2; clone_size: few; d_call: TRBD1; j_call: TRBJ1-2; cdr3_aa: CASSLSRDRGSWYGYTF; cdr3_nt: TGTGCCAGCAGCTTATCCCGGGACAGGGGTTCCTGGTATGGCTACACCTTC
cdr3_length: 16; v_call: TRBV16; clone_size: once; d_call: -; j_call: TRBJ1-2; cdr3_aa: CASSQLGQTFNYGYTF; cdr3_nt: TGTGCCAGCAGCCAATTAGGACAGACATTTAACTATGGCTACACCTTC
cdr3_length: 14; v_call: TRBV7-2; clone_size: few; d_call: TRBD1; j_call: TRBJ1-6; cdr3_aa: CASSLGQGGSPLHF; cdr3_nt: TGTGCCAGCAGCTTAGGGCAGGGGGGTTCACCCCTCCACTTT
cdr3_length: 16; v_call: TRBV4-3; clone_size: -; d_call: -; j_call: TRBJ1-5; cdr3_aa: CASSQERGVSNQSQHF; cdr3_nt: TGCGCCAGCAGCCAAGAGAGGGGAGTTAGCAATCAGTCCCAGCATTTT
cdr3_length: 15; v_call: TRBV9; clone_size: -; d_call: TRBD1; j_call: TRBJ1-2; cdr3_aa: CASSAQGGLNYGYTF; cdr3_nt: TGTGCCAGCAGCGCCCAGGGGGGCCTTAACTATGGCTACACCTTC
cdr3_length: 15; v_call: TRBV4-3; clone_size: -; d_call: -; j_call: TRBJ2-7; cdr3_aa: CASSQGPTSSYEQYF; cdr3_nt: TGCGCCAGCAGCCAGGGACCTACTAGCTCCTACGAGCAGTACTTC
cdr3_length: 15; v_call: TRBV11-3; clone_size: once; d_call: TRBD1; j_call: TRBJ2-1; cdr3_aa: CASSPTGASYNEQFF; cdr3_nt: TGTGCCAGCAGTCCTACAGGGGCCTCCTACAATGAGCAGTTCTTC
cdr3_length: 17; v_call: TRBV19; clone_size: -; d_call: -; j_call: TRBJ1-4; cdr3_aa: CASSTGWVAGESEKLFF; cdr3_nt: TGTGCCAGTAGTACCGGCTGGGTGGCAGGGGAGAGTGAAAAACTGTTTTTT
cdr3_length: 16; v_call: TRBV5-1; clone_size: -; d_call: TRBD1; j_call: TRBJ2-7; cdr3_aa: CASSHRTGEYLYEQYF; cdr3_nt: TGCGCCAGCAGCCACCGGACAGGGGAGTATCTCTACGAGCAGTACTTC
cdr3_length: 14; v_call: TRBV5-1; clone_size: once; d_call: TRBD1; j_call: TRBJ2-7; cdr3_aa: CASSLDRTGGEQYF; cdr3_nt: TGCGCCAGCAGCTTGGACAGGACAGGGGGCGAGCAGTACTTC
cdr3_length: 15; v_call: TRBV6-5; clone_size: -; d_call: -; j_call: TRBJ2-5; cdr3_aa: CASSPPGRASRTQYF; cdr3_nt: TGTGCCAGCAGTCCGCCGGGCAGGGCCTCTAGAACCCAGTACTTC
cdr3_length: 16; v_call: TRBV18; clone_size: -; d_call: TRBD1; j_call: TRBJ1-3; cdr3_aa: CASTGQGAPSGNTIYF; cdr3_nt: TGTGCCAGCACGGGACAGGGGGCCCCCTCTGGAAACACCATATATTTT
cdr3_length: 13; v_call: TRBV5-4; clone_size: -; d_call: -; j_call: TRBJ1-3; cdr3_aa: CASSLVTANTIYF; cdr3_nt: TGTGCCAGCAGCTTGGTAACCGCAAACACCATATATTTT
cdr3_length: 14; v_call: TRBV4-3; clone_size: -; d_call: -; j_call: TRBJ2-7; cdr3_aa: CASSQELGAYEQYF; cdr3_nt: TGCGCCAGCAGCCAAGAGTTAGGGGCCTACGAGCAGTACTTC
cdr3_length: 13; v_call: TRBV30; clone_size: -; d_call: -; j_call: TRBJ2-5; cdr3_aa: CAWSRDNRETQYF; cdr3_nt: TGTGCCTGGAGCAGGGACAATCGGGAGACCCAGTACTTC
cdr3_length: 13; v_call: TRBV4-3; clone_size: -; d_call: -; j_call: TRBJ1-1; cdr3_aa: CASSRRMNTEAFF; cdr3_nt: TGCGCCAGCAGCCGACGTATGAACACTGAAGCTTTCTTT
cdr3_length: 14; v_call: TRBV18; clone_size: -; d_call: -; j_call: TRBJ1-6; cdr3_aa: CASSRNGNNSPLHF; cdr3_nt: TGTGCCAGCTCGCGTAACGGGAATAATTCACCCCTCCACTTT
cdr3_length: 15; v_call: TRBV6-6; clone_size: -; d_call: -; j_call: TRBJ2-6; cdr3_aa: CATDRAPAGANVLTF; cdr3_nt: TGTGCCACCGATAGAGCTCCAGCTGGGGCCAACGTCCTGACTTTC
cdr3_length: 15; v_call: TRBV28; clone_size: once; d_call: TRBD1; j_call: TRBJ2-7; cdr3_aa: CASRPSGQGAYEQYF; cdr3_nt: TGTGCCAGCAGACCCTCGGGACAGGGGGCTTACGAGCAGTACTTC
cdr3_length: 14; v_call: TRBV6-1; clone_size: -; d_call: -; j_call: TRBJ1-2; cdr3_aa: CASSSPGGSYGYTF; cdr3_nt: TGTGCCAGCAGTTCCCCCGGGGGATCCTATGGCTACACCTTC
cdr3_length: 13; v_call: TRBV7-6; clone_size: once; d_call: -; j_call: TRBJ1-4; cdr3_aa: CASSFRGTEKLFF; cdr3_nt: TGTGCCAGCAGCTTCAGGGGTACTGAAAAACTGTTTTTT
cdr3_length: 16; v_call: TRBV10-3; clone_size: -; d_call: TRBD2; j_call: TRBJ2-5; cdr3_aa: CAISMSGGGPGETQYF; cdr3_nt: TGTGCCATCAGTATGTCGGGCGGGGGGCCCGGGGAGACCCAGTACTTC
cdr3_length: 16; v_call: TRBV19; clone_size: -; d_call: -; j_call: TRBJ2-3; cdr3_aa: CASSISPGASTDTQYF; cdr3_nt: TGTGCCAGTAGTATCTCTCCAGGTGCTAGCACAGATACGCAGTATTTT
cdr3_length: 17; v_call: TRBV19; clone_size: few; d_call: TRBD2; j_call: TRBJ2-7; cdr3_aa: CASSLRDSGGAEYEQYF; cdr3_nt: TGTGCCAGTAGTCTCCGAGATAGCGGGGGGGCCGAGTACGAGCAGTACTTC
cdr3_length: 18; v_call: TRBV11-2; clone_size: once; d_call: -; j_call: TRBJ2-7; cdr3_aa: CASSPGYRRGRSSYEQYF; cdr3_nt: TGTGCCAGCAGCCCCGGTTATCGAAGGGGCCGGAGCTCCTACGAGCAGTACTTC
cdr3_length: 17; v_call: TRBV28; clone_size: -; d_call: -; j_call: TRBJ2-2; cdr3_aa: CASRLSWQGWGTGELFF; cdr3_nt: TGTGCCAGCAGGTTATCTTGGCAGGGTTGGGGCACCGGGGAGCTGTTTTTT
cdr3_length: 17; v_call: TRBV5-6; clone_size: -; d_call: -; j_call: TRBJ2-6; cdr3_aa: CASSLWYPASGANVLTF; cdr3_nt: TGTGCCAGCAGCTTATGGTATCCCGCGTCTGGGGCCAACGTCCTGACTTTC
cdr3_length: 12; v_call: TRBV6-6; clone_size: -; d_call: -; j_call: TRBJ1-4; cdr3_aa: CASSYSIEKLFF; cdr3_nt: TGTGCCAGCAGTTACAGCATTGAAAAACTGTTTTTT
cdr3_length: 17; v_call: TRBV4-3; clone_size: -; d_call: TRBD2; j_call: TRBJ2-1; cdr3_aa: CASSQFLSGGTYNEQFF; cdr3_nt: TGCGCCAGCAGCCAGTTTCTCAGCGGGGGCACCTACAATGAGCAGTTCTTC
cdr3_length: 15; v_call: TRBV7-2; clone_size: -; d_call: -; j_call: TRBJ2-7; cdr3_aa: CASSLSGTAAYEQYF; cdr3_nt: TGTGCCAGCAGCCTCTCGGGGACGGCCGCCTACGAGCAGTACTTC
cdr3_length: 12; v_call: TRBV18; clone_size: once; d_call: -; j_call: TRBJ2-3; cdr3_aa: CASSPPSDTQYF; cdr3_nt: TGTGCCAGCTCACCACCGTCAGATACGCAGTATTTT
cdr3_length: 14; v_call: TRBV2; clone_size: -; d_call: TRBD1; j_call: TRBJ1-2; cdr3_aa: CANRRQGDNYGYTF; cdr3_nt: TGTGCCAACCGACGACAGGGAGACAACTATGGCTACACCTTC
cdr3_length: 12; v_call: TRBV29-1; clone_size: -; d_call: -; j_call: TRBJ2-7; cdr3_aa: CSVGQVPYEQYF; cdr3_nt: TGCAGCGTTGGACAGGTCCCCTACGAGCAGTACTTC